This T cell receptor (beta chain) was recovered during a study of lymphopenia after photon versus proton radiotherapy. Study findings and constraints: Proton therapy kept repertoires fairly stable, unlike photons, which gained effector/memory cells.

This clone occurred many times. No antigen is known for it. Here immunoSEQ multiplex PCR was the method, and the copy in TCRdb shows in-frame clones only, minus some. The sample consists of tens of thousands of clones, over 80% of them appearing once. The CDR3 totals 14 residues. Trimming removed 7 bases at V and 5 bases at J, with 15 bases between. CDR1 and CDR2 from the germline V gene are SNHLY and FYNNEI. The sample was peripheral blood, taken from a patient treated with proton-based radiotherapy. This clonotype was sampled from a woman aged 60-75 years with cholangiocarcinoma. Some clones in this sample may be carry-over from other donors' samples. J is TRBJ1-3 and V is TRBV2; D possibly corresponds to TRBD1 (5 bases). The CDR3 DNA follows: TGTGCCAGCAATGACCAGGGATCAAGAAACACCATATATTTT. It translates to CASNDQGSRNTIYF.